The 3 T cell receptor beta chains below all came from one sample that was sequenced in a study of CXCR3-negative and CXCR3-positive naive CD8 T cells. The method, 5' RACE with UMI labels, was used to prepare the TRB cDNA libraries. TCRdb re-called the 5' RACE reads and catalogs CDR3 proteins one per entry, DNA excluded. Seen in this sample are over 45,000 distinct CDR3 sequences; the ten most common clones hold approximately 15%. Sequencing was performed on memory CD8+ T cells from blood. The receptors come from a human donor in good health. Some clones in this sample may be carry-over from other donors' samples.

The chain links TRBV29-1 to TRBJ2-7; there is no DNA to check the TCRdb D call of TRBD1. CDR1 and CDR2 (germline): SQVTM, ANQGSEA. This CDR3 is 15 amino acids long. Here the CDR3 reads CSVEYRGQGDYEQYF.

Here the CDR3 reads CASSLLIGTNEQFF. The chain couples TRBV28 to TRBJ2-1; TCRdb indicates TRBD1, and absent DNA this call remains unverified. The CDR3 extends over 14 amino acids. Germline CDR1 is MDHEN and CDR2 is SYDVKM.

This chain joins TRBV29-1 and TRBJ2-7; TCRdb designates TRBD1, a call that cannot be tested without DNA. This CDR3 contains 13 residues. CDR1 SQVTM and CDR2 ANQGSEA come from the germline V gene. This CDR3 is CSVTGTGIYEQYF.